This TCR beta chain was recovered during a study of Ad26.COV2.S vaccination and SARS-CoV-2 variants. Overall study findings and caveats: Substantial post-vaccination breadth of spike-specific CD8+ and CD4+ T cell responses was reported.

Of note for this clone: Its antigen is unknown.

V gave up 6 bases and J gave up 5 bases; unmatched junction bases: 7. The CDR3 spans 15 residues. Germline V gene data show CDR1 as SGHVS and CDR2 as FNYEAQ. Treatment indicated: around 19 received Ad26.COV2.S at low or high dose, single or two shots; about five received placebo; per-sample allocation not given. It was on day 63 after the first vaccine or placebo injection that samples were taken. Vaccination used an Ad26 vector expressing Wuhan-strain SARS-CoV-2 spike. This table comes from immunoSEQ multiplex PCR, and its TCRdb copy is limited to in-frame clones, with some not included. Of a few hundred thousand clones listed, 80% to 90% are singletons.

Sequencing used peripheral blood, obtained in a trial of Ad26.COV2.S vaccine versus placebo. The clonotype originates from a person aged 18-60 years who received the Ad26.COV2.S COVID-19 vaccine or a placebo. The chain is built from TRBV7-6 and TRBJ1-6; 7 bases are shared with TRBD1. The CDR3: CASSSLGQNNSPLHF. The CDR3 DNA sequence: TGTGCCAGCAGTTCCCTGGGACAGAATAATTCACCCCTCCACTTT. Drawing the rest from reference TRBV7-6 and TRBJ1-6, the complete variable domain is GAGVSQSPRYKVTKRGQDVALRCDPISGHVSLYWYRQALGQGPEFLTYFNYEAQQDKSGLPNDRFSAERPEGSISTLTIQRTEQRDSAMYRCASSSLGQNNSPLHFGNGTRLTVT.